The 8 T cell receptor beta chains below come from one sample, sequenced in a study of Graves' ophthalmopathy and Graves' hyperthyroidism (dated by TCRdb to 2017 to 2018). Sequenced on an Illumina HiSeq 2000. For repertoire sequencing, the TCR beta CDR3 regions were amplified from RNA transcripts. The first round of RT-PCR was done with HTBI primers and the Qiagen OneStep RT-PCR kit, and was followed by a second round of multiplex PCR, then size selection and purification. TCRdb reprocessed the public reads (quality trimming at Q25 with fastp, clone calling with MiXCR) and kept in-frame beta chains. Rows with a matching CDR3 protein are joined into one entry that keeps the most common DNA and genes. The sample table shows 300,000 to 450,000 distinct CDR3 sequences, and approximately 18% are seen once. The ten largest clones take up 2.4% of the sample. Material for sequencing was peripheral blood. Source of these receptors: an adult woman with stable Graves' hyperthyroidism.

This clonotype occurred many times. V and J are TRBV6-2 or TRBV6-3 and TRBJ2-7; 9 bases are a match to TRBD1. Unmatched junction bases numbered 6, after V lost 5 bases and J lost 4 bases. CDR1 and CDR2 (germline): MNHEY, SVGEGT. CDR3 length: 14 residues. CDR3 coding DNA: TGTGCCAGCAGTGAGCCCGGGACAGGGTACGAGCAGTACTTC. It codes for CASSEPGTGYEQYF.

This clonotype was counted only a few times. The V call is TRBV4-2, the J call TRBJ2-2; D is ambiguous. The CDR3 is 15 amino acids. CDR1 and CDR2 (germline): LGHNA, YNFKEQ. The V gene lost 3 bases and the J gene lost 1 base, with 9 bases spanning the gap. CDR3 DNA: TGTGCCAGCAGCCAGGTTACAGAGAACACCGGGGAGCTGTTTTTT. Translating it yields CASSQVTENTGELFF.

The sample holds many counts of this clonotype. The chain employs TRBV18 and TRBJ1-1; 7 nucleotides line up with TRBD1. The CDR3 is made up of 13 amino acids. Germline CDR1 is KGHSH and CDR2 is LQKENI. Trimming cost V 2 bases and J 11 bases; bases outside gene matches: 8. The CDR3 DNA reads as TGTGCCAGCTCACCATCCACAGGGGCGGCGGCTTTCTTT. Translation gives CASSPSTGAAAFF. Looking up the rest from reference TRBV18 and TRBJ1-1 gives the full variable domain: NAGVMQNPRHLVRRRGQEARLRCSPMKGHSHVYWYRQLPEEGLKFMVYLQKENIIDESGMPKERFSAEFPKEGPSILRIQQVVRGDSAAYFCASSPSTGAAAFFGQGTRLTVV.

This clonotype was detected only once. The gene calls are TRBV19 and TRBJ1-1; D is unclear. The CDR3 has 13 residues. Trimming cost V 5 bases and J 3 bases, with 10 bases left between them. The germline CDR1 and CDR2 sequences are LNHDA and SQIVND (reference sequence). CDR3 residues: CASSAEEYTEAFF. The CDR3 DNA sequence: TGTGCCAGTAGTGCGGAGGAGTACACTGAAGCTTTCTTT.

This clonotype was seen at least ten times. Given a much more abundant clone one base away, this may be a read error. The gene calls are TRBV7-8 and TRBJ2-7; 7 nucleotides match TRBD1. V dropped 2 bases and J dropped 5; count of bases not matched to a gene: 12. The CDR3 covers 16 residues. Per the germline V gene, CDR1 is SGHVS and CDR2 is FQNEAQ. The chain's CDR3 is CASSLPRRGGGHEQYF. CDR3 DNA sequence: TGTGCCAGCAGCTTACCCCGGCGAGGGGGCGGCCACGAGCAGTACTTC. The variable domain in full, with the rest retrieved from reference TRBV7-8 and TRBJ2-7, is GAGVSQSPRYKVAKRGQDVALRCDPISGHVSLFWYQQALGQGPEFLTYFQNEAQLDKSGLPSDRFFAERPEGSVSTLKIQRTQQEDSAVYLCASSLPRRGGGHEQYFGPGTRLTVT.

This clonotype was counted many times. V is TRBV24-1 and J is TRBJ2-2; 8 bases line up with TRBD1. The length of the CDR3 is 14 residues. The V gene's germline CDR1 is KGHDR and CDR2 SFDVKD. Trimming cost V 5 bases and J 2 bases; bases outside gene matches: 0. The CDR3 region is CATSAGGNTGELFF. CDR3 sequence (DNA): TGTGCCACCAGTGCAGGGGGCAACACCGGGGAGCTGTTTTTT.

This clonotype was recorded many times. V is TRBV12-3 or TRBV12-4 and J is TRBJ1-2; D remains ambiguous. The CDR3 runs to 13 residues. Trimming removed 5 bases from V and 3 bases from J, with 10 bases in between. Here the CDR3 reads CASSPQEDYGYTF. CDR3 nucleotides: TGTGCCAGCAGTCCCCAGGAAGACTATGGCTACACCTTC.

Many counts were recorded for this clonotype. The chain employs TRBV6-2 or TRBV6-3 and TRBJ2-7; D is undetermined. V was trimmed by 5 bases and J by 8 bases, leaving 7 bases between them. The length of the CDR3 is 10 residues. Germline V gene lookup returns CDR1 MNHEY and CDR2 SVGEGT. The CDR3 DNA sequence: TGTGCCAGCAGTAATGCCAAGCAGTACTTC. Translation gives CASSNAKQYF.